One T cell receptor (beta chain) is described in this entry. Libraries were prepared by immunoSEQ multiplex PCR; TCRdb keeps only in-frame clonotypes and omits some of them. The data show a few hundred thousand clones, with around 85% seen just once and roughly 2.5% held by the top ten. This CDR3 is 13 amino acids long. In germline, CDR1 is LNHDA, CDR2 SQIVND (reference sequence). Trimming took 3 bases from V and 3 from J, leaving 9 bases between them. The source of the sample is a study of blood T cell repertoires in COVID-19. This study enrolled people aged 18 to 89 from roughly 22 US geographic areas. Self-reported history from a screening survey and questionnaire set each donor's cohort.

The chain couples TRBV19 to TRBJ2-7, with a weak D call TRBD1 (6 bases). Material: PBMCs or T cells enriched from blood (not recorded which). This TCR derives from a woman aged 50 to 60 who had recovered from COVID-19. CDR3 nucleotide sequence: TGTGCCAGTAGTATGGGGGACAACTACGAGCAGTACTTC. This encodes CASSMGDNYEQYF.